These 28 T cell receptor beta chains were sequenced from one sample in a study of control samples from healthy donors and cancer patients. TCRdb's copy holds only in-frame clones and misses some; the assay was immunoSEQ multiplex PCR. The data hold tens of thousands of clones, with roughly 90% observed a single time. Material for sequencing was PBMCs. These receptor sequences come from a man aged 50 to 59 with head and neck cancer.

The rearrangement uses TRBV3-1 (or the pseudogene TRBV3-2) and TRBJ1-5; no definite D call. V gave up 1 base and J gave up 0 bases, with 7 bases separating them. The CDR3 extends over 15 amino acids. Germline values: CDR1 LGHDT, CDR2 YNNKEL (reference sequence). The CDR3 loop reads CASSQGFDSNQPQHF. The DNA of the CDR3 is TGTGCCAGCAGCCAAGGTTTCGATAGCAATCAGCCCCAGCATTTT.

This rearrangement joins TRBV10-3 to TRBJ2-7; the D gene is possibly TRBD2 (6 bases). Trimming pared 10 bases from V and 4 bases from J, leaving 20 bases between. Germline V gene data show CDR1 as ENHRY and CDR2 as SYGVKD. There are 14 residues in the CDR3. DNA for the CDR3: TGTGCCACCCATTGGACGGAGGGGCTGTACGAGCAGTACTTC. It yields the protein CATHWTEGLYEQYF.

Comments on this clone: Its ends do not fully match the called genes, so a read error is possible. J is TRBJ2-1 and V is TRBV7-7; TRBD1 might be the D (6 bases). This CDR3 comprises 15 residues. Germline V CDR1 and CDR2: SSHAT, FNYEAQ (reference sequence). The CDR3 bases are TGTGCTAGCAGCTTATTAGGGGGCTCCTACAATGAGCAGTTCTTC. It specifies CASSLLGGSYNEQFF.

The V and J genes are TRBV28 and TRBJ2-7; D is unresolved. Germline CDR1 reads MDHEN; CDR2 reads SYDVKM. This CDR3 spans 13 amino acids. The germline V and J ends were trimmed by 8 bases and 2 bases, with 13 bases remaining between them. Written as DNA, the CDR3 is TGTGCCAGCCTACTGGACGGAGCCTACGAGCAGTACTTC. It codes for CASLLDGAYEQYF. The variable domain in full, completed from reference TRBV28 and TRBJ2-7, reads DVKVTQSSRYLVKRTGEKVFLECVQDMDHENMFWYRQDPGLGLRLIYFSYDVKMKEKGDIPEGYSVSREKKERFSLILESASTNQTSMYLCASLLDGAYEQYFGPGTRLTVT.

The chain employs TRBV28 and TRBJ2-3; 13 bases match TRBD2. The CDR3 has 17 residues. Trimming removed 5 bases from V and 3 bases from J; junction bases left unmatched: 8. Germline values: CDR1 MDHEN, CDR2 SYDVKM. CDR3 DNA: TGTGCCAGCAGTGGGGGGACTAGCGGGATTTTGACAGATACGCAGTATTTT. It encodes CASSGGTSGILTDTQYF.

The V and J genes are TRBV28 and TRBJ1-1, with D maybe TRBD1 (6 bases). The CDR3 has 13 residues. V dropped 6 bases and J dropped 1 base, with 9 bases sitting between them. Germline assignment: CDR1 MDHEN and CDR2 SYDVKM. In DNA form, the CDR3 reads TGTGCCAGCAGATGGACAGCGAACACTGAAGCTTTCTTT. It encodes CASRWTANTEAFF.

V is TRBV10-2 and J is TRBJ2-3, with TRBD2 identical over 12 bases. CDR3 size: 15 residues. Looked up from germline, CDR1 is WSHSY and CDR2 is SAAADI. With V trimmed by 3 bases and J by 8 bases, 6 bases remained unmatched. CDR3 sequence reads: CASSEGLAGRGTQYF. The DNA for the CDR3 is TGCGCCAGCAGTGAAGGACTAGCGGGAAGGGGTACGCAGTATTTT.

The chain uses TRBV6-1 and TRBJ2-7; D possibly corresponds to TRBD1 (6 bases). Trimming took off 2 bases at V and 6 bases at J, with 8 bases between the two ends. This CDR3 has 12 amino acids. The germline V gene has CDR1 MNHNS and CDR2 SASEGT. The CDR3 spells CASSEQGGEQYF. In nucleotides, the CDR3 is TGTGCCAGCAGTGAACAAGGGGGCGAGCAGTACTTC.

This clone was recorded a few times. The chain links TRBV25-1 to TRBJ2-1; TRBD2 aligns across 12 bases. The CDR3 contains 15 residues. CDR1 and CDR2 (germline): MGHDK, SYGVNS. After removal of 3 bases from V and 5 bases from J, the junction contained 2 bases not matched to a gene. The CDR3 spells CASSDSSGRDNEQFF. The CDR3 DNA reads TGTGCCAGCAGTGACTCTAGCGGGAGGGACAATGAGCAGTTCTTC.

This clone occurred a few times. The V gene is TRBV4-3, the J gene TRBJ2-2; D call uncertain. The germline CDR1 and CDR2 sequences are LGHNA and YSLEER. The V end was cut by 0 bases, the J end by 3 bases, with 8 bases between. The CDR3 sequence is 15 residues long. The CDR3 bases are TGCGCCAGCAGCCAAGATTGGGCAGACACCGGGGAGCTGTTTTTT. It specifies CASSQDWADTGELFF.

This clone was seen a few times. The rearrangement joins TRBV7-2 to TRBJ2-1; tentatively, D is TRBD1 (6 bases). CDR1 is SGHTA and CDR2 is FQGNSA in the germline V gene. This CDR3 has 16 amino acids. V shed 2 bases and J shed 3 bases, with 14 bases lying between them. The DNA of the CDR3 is TGTGCCAGCAGCTTAAGTCTGGGGGCAGTCTACAATGAGCAGTTCTTC. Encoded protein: CASSLSLGAVYNEQFF.

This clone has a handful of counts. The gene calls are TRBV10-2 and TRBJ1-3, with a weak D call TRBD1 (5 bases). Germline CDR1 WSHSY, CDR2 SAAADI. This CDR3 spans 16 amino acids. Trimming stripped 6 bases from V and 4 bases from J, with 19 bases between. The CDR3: CASRGLRDPGGNTIYF. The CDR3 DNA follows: TGCGCCAGCAGAGGTCTCCGGGACCCGGGGGGAAACACCATATATTTT.

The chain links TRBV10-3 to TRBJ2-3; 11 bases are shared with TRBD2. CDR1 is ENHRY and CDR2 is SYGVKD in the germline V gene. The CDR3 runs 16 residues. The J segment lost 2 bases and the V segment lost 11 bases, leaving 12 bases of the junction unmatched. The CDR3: CALGASGRSNTDTQYF. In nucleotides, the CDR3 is TGTGCCCTCGGGGCTAGCGGGAGGTCAAACACAGATACGCAGTATTTT.

The CDR3 DNA reads TGTGCCAGCAGCTTACGGCTAGCGGGCTACGAGCAGTACTTC. Protein sequence: CASSLRLAGYEQYF. The chain employs TRBV7-2 and TRBJ2-7; 8 bases are shared with TRBD2. This CDR3 is built from 14 residues. Germline CDR1 reads SGHTA; CDR2 reads FQGNSA. The junction had 3 bases not matched to a gene; V was cut back by 2 bases and J by 3 bases.

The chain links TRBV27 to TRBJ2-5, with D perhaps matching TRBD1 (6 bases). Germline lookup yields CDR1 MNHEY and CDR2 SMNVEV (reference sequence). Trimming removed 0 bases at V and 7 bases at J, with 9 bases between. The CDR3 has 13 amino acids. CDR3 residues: CASSLSRGVTQYF. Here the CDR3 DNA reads TGTGCCAGCAGTTTATCCAGGGGAGTGACCCAGTACTTC.

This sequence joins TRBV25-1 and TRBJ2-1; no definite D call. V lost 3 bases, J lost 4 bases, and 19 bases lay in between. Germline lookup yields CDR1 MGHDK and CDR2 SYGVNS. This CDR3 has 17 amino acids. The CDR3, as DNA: TGTGCCAGCAGTGACTCCCGAGCTGCCCCCCCTTACAATGAGCAGTTCTTC. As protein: CASSDSRAAPPYNEQFF.

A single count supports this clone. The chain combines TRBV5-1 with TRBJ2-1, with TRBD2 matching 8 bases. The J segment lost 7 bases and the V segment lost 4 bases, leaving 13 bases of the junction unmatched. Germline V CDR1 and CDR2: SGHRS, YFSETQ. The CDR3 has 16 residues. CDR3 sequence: CASSRLAAGEGNEQFF. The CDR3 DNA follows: TGCGCCAGCAGCCGGCTCGCAGCGGGGGAGGGTAATGAGCAGTTCTTC.

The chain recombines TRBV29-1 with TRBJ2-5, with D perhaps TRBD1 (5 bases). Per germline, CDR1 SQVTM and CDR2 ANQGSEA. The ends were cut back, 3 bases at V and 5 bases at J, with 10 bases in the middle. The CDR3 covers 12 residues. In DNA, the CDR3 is TGCAGCGTTGATGGGCCAGGGGAGACCCAGTACTTC. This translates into CSVDGPGETQYF.

CDR3 protein: CASSTQTSVNEQFF. The CDR3 region has the DNA TGTGCCAGCAGCACTCAGACTAGCGTCAATGAGCAGTTCTTC. The genes are TRBV11-2 and TRBJ2-1; 8 nucleotides match TRBD2. This CDR3 contains 14 residues. Germline CDR1 SGHAT, CDR2 FQNNGV. The V segment lost 5 bases and the J segment 6 bases; nucleotides outside the gene matches: 6.

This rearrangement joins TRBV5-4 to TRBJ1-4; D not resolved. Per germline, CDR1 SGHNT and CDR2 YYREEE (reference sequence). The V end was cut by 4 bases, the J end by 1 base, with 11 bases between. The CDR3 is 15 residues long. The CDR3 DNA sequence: TGTGCCAGCAGCCTTCAGCCTGAAACTAATGAAAAACTGTTTTTT. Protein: CASSLQPETNEKLFF.

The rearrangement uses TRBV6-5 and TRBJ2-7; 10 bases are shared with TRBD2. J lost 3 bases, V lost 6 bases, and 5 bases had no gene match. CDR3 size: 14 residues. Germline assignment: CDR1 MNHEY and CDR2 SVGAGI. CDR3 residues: CASRGLAEYYEQYF. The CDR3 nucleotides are TGTGCCAGCAGAGGACTAGCGGAGTACTACGAGCAGTACTTC.

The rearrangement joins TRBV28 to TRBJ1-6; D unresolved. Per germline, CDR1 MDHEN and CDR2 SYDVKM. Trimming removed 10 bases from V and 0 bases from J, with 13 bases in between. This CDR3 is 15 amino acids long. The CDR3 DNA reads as TGTGCCACCCACGACCAAAGCTCCTATAATTCACCCCTCCACTTT. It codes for CATHDQSSYNSPLHF.

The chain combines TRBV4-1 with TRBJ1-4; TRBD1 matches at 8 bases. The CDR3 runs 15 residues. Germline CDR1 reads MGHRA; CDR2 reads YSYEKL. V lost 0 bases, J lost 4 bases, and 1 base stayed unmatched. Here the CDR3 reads CASSQETGVNEKLFF. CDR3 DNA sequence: TGCGCCAGCAGCCAAGAGACAGGGGTTAATGAAAAACTGTTTTTT.

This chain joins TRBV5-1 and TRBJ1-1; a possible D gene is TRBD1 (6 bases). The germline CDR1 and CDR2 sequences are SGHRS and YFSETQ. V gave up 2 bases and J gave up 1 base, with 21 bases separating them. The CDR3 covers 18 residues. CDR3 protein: CASSFRPPSGTQNTEAFF. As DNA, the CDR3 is TGCGCCAGCAGCTTTCGTCCCCCTAGCGGGACACAGAACACTGAAGCTTTCTTT. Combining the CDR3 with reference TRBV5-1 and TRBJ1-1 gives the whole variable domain KAGVTQTPRYLIKTRGQQVTLSCSPISGHRSVSWYQQTPGQGLQFLFEYFSETQRNKGNFPGRFSGRQFSNSRSEMNVSTLELGDSALYLCASSFRPPSGTQNTEAFFGQGTRLTVV.

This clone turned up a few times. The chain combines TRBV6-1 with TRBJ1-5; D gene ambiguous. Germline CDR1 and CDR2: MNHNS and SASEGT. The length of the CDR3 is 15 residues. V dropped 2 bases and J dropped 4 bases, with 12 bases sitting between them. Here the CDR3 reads CASSENGVLNQPQHF. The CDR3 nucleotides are TGTGCCAGCAGTGAAAATGGGGTGTTAAATCAGCCCCAGCATTTT.

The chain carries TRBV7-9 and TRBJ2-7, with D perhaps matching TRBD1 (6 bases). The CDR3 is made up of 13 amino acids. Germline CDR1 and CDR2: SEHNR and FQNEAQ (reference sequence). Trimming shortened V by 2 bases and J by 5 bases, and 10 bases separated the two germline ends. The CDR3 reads CASSLNRDNEQYF. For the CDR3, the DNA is TGTGCCAGCAGCTTAAACAGGGATAACGAGCAGTACTTC.

CDR3 DNA: TGCGCCAGCAGCTTGGAGTACGGGGGTTATAGCGAGCAGTACTTC. Translation: CASSLEYGGYSEQYF. The genes are TRBV5-1 and TRBJ2-7; D possibly corresponds to TRBD2 (6 bases). The V end was cut by 0 bases, the J end by 6 bases, with 16 bases between. Germline loops: CDR1 SGHRS, CDR2 YFSETQ. This CDR3 is 15 amino acids long.

CDR3 nucleotide sequence: TGTGCCACCAGCAAATACAGGGGAGTGAGAACTGAAGCTTTCTTT. This codes for CATSKYRGVRTEAFF. V gene TRBV15 combines with J gene TRBJ1-1; 7 positions agree with TRBD1. After removal of 4 bases from V and 5 bases from J, the junction contained 10 bases not matched to a gene. In germline, CDR1 is LNHNV, CDR2 YYDKDF (reference sequence). The CDR3 length is 15 residues.